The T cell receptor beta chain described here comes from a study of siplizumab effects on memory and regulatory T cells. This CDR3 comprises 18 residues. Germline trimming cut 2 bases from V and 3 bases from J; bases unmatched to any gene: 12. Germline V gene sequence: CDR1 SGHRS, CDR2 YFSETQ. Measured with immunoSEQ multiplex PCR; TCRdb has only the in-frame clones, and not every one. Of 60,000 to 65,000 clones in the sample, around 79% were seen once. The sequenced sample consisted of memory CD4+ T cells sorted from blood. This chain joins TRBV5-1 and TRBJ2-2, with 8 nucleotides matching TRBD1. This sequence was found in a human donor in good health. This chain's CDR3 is CASSFGQGVPRDTGELFF. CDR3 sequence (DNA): TGCGCCAGCAGCTTTGGACAGGGTGTTCCGAGGGACACCGGGGAGCTGTTTTTT.